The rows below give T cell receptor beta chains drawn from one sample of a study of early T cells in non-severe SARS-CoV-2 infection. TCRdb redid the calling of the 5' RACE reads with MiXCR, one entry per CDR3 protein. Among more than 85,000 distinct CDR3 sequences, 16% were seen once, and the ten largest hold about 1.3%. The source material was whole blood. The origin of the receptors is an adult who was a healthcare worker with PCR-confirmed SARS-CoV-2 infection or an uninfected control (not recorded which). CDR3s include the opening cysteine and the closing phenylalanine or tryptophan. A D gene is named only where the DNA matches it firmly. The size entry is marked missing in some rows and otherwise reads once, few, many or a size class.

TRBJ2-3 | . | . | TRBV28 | CASGDTQYF | TGTGCCAGCGGAGATACGCAGTATTTT
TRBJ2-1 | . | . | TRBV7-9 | CASSPAHEQFF | TGTGCCAGCAGCCCCGCCCATGAGCAGTTCTTC
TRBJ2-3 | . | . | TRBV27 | CASSFLAQASLTDTQYF | .
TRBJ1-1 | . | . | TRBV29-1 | CSVFQMTGNTEAFF | TGCAGCGTCTTCCAGATGACAGGGAACACTGAAGCTTTCTTT
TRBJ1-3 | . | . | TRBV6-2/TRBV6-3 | CASAFGVSGNTIYF | TGTGCCAGCGCGTTCGGGGTCTCTGGAAACACCATATATTTT
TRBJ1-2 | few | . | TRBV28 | CANTDLYGYTF | TGTGCCAACACAGACCTCTATGGCTACACCTTC
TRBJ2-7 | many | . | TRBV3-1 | CASSQDLLQYEQYF | TGTGCCAGCAGCCAAGATTTATTACAGTACGAGCAGTACTTC
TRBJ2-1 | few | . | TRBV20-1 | CSAGAGPNEQFF | TGCAGTGCTGGGGCGGGTCCTAATGAGCAGTTCTTC
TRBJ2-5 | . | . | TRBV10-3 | CAISESQTSPETQYF | TGTGCCATCAGTGAGTCCCAAACTAGTCCGGAGACCCAGTACTTC
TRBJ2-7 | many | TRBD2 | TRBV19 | CASSIRGTSGTYEQYF | TGTGCCAGTAGTATAAGGGGGACTAGCGGGACCTACGAGCAGTACTTC
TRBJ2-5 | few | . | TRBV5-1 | CASSLLAAETQYF | TGCGCCAGCAGCTTACTGGCAGCAGAGACCCAGTACTTC
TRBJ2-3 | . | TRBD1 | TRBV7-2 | CASSRDRAYTDTRYF | TGTGCCAGCAGCCGGGACAGAGCTTACACAGATACGCGGTATTTT
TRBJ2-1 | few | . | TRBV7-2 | CASSGAALYNEQFF | TGTGCCAGCTCAGGAGCGGCACTATACAATGAGCAGTTCTTC
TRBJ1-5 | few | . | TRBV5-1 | CASSLGGWGQPQHF | TGCGCCAGCAGCTTGGGAGGGTGGGGTCAGCCCCAGCATTTT
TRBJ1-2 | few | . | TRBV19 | CASSITGYGYTF | TGTGCCAGTAGTATTACAGGGTATGGCTACACCTTC
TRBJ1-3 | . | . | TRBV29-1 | CSVEDFSGITGNTIYF | TGCAGCGTTGAAGATTTTTCGGGGATAACTGGAAACACCATATATTTT
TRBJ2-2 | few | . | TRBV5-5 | CASSPGDFTGELFF | TGTGCCAGCAGCCCCGGGGATTTCACCGGGGAGCTGTTTTTT